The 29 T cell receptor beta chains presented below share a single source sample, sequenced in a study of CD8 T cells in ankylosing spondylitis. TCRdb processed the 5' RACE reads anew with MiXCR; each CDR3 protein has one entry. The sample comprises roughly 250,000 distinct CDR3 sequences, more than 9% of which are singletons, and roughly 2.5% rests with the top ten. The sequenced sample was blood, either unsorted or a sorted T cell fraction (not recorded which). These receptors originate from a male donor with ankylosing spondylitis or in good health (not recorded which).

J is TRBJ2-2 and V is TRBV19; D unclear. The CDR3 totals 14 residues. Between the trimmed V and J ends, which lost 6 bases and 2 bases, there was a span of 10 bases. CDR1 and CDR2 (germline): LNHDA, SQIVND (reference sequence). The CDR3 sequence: CASRDSGNTGELFF. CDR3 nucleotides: TGTGCCAGTAGGGATTCCGGAAACACCGGGGAGCTGTTTTTT. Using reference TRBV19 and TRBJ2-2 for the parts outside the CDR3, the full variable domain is DGGITQSPKYLFRKEGQNVTLSCEQNLNHDAMYWYRQDPGQGLRLIYYSQIVNDFQKGDIAEGYSVSREKKESFPLTVTSAQKNPTAFYLCASRDSGNTGELFFGEGSRLTVL.

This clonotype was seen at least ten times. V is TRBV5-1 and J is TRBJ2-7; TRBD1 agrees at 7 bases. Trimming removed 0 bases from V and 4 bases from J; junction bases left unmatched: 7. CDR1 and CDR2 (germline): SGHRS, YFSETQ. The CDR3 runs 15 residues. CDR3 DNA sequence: TGCGCCAGCAGCTTGGCCACAGGGGAGCCTTACGAGCAGTACTTC. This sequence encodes CASSLATGEPYEQYF.

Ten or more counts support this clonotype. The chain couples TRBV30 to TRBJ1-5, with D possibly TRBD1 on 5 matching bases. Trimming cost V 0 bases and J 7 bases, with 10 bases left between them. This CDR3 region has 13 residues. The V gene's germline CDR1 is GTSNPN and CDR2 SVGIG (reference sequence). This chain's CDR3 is CAWSVGGVQPQHF. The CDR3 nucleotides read TGTGCCTGGAGTGTGGGGGGGGTCCAGCCCCAGCATTTT.

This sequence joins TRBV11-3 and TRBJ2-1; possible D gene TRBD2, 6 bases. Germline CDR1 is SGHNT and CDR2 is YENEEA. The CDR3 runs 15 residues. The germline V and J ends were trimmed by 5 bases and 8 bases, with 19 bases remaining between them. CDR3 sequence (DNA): TGTGCCAGCAGCCCCGGGGTAGCGACGGGGGATGAGCAGTTCTTC. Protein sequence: CASSPGVATGDEQFF.

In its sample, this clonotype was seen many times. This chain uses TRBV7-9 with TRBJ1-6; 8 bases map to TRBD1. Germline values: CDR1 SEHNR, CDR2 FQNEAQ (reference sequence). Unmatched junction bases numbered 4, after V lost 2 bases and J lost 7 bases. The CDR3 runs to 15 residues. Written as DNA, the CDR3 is TGTGCCAGCAGCTTATCAGGGGGCATCAATTCACCCCTCCACTTT. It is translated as CASSLSGGINSPLHF.

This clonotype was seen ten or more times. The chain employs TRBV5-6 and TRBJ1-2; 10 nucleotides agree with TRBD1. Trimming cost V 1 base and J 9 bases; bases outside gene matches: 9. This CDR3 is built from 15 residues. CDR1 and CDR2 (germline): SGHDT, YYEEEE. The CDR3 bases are TGTGCCAGCAGCTTGACTGGGACAGGGGCGCCCCGCTACACCTTC. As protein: CASSLTGTGAPRYTF.

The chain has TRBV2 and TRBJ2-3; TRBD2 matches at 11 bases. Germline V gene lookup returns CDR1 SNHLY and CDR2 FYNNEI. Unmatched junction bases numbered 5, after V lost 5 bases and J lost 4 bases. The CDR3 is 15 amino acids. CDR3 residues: CASSRLAGGADTQYF. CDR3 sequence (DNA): TGTGCCAGCAGTCGGCTAGCGGGGGGTGCAGATACGCAGTATTTT.

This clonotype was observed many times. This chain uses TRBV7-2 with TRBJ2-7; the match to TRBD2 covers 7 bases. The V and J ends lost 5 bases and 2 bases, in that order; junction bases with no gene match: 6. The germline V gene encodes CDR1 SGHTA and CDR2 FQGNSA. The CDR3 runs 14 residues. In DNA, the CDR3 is TGTGCCAGCAGCCTGGGAGGGCGGACCTACGAGCAGTACTTC. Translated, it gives CASSLGGRTYEQYF.

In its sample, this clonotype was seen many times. DNA of the CDR3: TGCGCCAGCAGCTTGCCGGGACAGCTCTACGAGCAGTACTTC. It specifies CASSLPGQLYEQYF. This chain links TRBV5-1 with TRBJ2-7, with 7 bases matching TRBD1. CDR1 SGHRS and CDR2 YFSETQ come from the germline V gene. Trimming removed 1 base from V and 3 bases from J; junction bases left unmatched: 4. The CDR3 covers 14 residues.

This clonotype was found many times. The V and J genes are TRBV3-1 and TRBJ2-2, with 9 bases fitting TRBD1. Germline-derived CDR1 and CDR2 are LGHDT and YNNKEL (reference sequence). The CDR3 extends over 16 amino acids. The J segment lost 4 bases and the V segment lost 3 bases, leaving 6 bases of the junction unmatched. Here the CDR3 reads CASSHTGGWSTGELFF. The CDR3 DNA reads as TGTGCCAGCAGCCACACAGGGGGCTGGAGCACCGGGGAGCTGTTTTTT.

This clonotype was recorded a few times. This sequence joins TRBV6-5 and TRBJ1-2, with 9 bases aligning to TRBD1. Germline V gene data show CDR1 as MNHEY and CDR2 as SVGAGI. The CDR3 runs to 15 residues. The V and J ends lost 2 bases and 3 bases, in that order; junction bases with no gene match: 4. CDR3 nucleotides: TGTGCCAGCAGTTACCGGGACAGGGCATACTATGGCTACACCTTC. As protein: CASSYRDRAYYGYTF.

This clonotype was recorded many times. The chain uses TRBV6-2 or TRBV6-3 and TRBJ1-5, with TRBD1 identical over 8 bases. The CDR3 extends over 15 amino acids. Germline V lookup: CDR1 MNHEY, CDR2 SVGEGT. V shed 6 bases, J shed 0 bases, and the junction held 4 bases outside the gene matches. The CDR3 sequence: CASSLGQGSNQPQHF. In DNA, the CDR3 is TGTGCCAGCAGCCTTGGACAGGGTAGCAATCAGCCCCAGCATTTT.

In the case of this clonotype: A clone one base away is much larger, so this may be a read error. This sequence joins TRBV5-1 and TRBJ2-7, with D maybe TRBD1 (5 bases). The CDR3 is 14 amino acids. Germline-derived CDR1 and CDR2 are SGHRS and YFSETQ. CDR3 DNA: TGCGTCAGCAGCTTGGAACCAGGGACCTACGAGCAGTACTTC. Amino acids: CVSSLEPGTYEQYF.

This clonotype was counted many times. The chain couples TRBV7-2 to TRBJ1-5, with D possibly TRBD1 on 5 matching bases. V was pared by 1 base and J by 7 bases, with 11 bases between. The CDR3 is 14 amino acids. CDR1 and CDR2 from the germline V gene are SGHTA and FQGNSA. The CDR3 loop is CASSLGQTQQPQHF. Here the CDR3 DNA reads TGTGCCAGCAGCTTAGGACAGACCCAACAGCCCCAGCATTTT.

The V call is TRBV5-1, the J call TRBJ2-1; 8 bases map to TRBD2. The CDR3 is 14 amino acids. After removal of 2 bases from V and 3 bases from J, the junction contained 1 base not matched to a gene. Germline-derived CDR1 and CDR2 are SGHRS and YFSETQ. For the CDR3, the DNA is TGCGCCAGCAGCTTCGGGGGGGACTACAATGAGCAGTTCTTC. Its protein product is CASSFGGDYNEQFF. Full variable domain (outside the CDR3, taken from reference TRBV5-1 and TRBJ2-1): KAGVTQTPRYLIKTRGQQVTLSCSPISGHRSVSWYQQTPGQGLQFLFEYFSETQRNKGNFPGRFSGRQFSNSRSEMNVSTLELGDSALYLCASSFGGDYNEQFFGPGTRLTVL.

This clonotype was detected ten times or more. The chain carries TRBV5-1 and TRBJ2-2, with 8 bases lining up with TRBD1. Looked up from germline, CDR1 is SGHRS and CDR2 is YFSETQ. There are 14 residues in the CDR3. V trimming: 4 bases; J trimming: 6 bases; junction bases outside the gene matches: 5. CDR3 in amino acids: CASSPDRESGELFF. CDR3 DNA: TGCGCCAGCAGCCCGGACAGGGAATCCGGGGAGCTGTTTTTT. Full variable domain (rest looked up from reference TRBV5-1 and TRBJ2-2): KAGVTQTPRYLIKTRGQQVTLSCSPISGHRSVSWYQQTPGQGLQFLFEYFSETQRNKGNFPGRFSGRQFSNSRSEMNVSTLELGDSALYLCASSPDRESGELFFGEGSRLTVL.

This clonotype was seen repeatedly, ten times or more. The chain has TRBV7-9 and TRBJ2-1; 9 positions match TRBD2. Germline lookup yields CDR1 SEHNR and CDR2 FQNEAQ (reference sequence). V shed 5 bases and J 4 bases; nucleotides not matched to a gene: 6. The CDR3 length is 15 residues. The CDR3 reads CASSARLAEYNEQFF. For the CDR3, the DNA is TGTGCCAGCAGCGCCAGACTAGCGGAATACAATGAGCAGTTCTTC. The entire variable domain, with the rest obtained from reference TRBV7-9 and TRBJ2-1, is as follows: DTGVSQNPRHKITKRGQNVTFRCDPISEHNRLYWYRQTLGQGPEFLTYFQNEAQLEKSRLLSDRFSAERPKGSFSTLEIQRTEQGDSAMYLCASSARLAEYNEQFFGPGTRLTVL.

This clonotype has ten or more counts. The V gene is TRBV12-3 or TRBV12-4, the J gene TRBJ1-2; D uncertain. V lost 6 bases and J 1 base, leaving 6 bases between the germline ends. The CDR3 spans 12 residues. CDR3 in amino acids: CASSLLNYGYTF. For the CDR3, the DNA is TGTGCCAGCAGCCTACTTAACTATGGCTACACCTTC.

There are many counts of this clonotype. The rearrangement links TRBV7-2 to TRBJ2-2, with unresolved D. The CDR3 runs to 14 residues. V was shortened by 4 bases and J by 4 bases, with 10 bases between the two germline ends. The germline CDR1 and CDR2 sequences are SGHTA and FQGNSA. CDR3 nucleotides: TGTGCCAGCAGCTCTATGAGTTTCACCGGGGAGCTGTTTTTT. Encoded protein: CASSSMSFTGELFF. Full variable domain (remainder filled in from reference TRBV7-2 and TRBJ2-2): GAGVSQSPSNKVTEKGKDVELRCDPISGHTALYWYRQSLGQGLEFLIYFQGNSAPDKSGLPSDRFSAERTGGSVSTLTIQRTQQEDSAVYLCASSSMSFTGELFFGEGSRLTVL.

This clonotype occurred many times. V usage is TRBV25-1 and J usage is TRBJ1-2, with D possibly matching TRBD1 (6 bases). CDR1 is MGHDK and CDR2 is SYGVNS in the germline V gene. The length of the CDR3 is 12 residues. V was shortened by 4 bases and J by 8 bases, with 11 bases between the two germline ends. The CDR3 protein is CASSGQELGYTF. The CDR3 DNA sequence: TGTGCCAGCAGTGGACAGGAGTTGGGCTACACCTTC.

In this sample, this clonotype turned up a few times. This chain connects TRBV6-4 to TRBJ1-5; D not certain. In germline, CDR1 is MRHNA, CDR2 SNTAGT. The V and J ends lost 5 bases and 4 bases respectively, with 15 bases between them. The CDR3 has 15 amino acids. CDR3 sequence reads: CASSHQSTQNQPQHF. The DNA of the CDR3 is TGTGCCAGCAGTCACCAGTCCACCCAGAATCAGCCCCAGCATTTT.

This CDR3 is CASSQRLAGGTGELFF. The DNA for the CDR3 is TGTGCCAGCAGCCAACGACTAGCGGGAGGGACCGGGGAGCTGTTTTTT. The gene calls are TRBV3-1 and TRBJ2-2; 14 bases map to TRBD2. There are 16 residues in the CDR3. CDR1 is LGHDT and CDR2 is YNNKEL in the germline V gene (reference sequence). The J segment lost 5 bases and the V segment lost 2 bases, leaving 1 base of the junction unmatched.

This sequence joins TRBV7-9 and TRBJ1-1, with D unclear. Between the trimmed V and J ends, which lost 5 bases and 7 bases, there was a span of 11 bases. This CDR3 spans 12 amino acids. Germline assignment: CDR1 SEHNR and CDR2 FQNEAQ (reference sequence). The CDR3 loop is CASSPRSFEAFF. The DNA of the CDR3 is TGTGCCAGCAGCCCCCGGAGTTTTGAAGCTTTCTTT.

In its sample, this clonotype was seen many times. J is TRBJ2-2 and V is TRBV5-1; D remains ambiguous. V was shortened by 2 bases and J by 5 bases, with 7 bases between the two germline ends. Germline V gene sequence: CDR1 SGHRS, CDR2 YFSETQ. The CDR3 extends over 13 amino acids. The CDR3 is CASSLGETGELFF. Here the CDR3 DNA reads TGCGCCAGCAGCTTAGGAGAAACCGGGGAGCTGTTTTTT.

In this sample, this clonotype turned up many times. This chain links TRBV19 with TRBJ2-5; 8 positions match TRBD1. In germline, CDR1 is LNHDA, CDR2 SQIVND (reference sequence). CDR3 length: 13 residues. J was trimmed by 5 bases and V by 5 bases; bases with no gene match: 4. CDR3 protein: CASSADRAETQYF. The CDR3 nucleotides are TGTGCCAGTAGTGCGGACAGGGCGGAGACCCAGTACTTC.

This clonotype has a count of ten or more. The CDR3 is CASSLGYGTLKDTQYF. The CDR3 DNA reads as TGTGCCAGCAGCTTAGGCTATGGGACCCTCAAGGATACGCAGTATTTT. The V gene is TRBV7-6, the J gene TRBJ2-3; D possibly matches TRBD1 or TRBD2 (5 bases each). The V end lost 1 base, the J end lost 6 bases, and 17 bases lay between the germline ends. The CDR3 runs to 16 residues. Germline loops: CDR1 SGHVS, CDR2 FNYEAQ. Full variable domain (missing parts from reference TRBV7-6 and TRBJ2-3): GAGVSQSPRYKVTKRGQDVALRCDPISGHVSLYWYRQALGQGPEFLTYFNYEAQQDKSGLPNDRFSAERPEGSISTLTIQRTEQRDSAMYRCASSLGYGTLKDTQYFGPGTRLTVL.

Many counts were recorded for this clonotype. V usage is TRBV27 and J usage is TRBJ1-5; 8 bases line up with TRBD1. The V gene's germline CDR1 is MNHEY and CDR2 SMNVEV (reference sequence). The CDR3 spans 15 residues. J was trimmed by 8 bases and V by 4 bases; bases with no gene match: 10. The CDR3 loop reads CASSSLGDRSKPQHF. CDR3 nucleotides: TGTGCCAGCAGTTCACTAGGGGACAGGTCTAAGCCCCAGCATTTT.

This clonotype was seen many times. The CDR3 DNA follows: TGTGCCAGCAGTCGGACAGACTCACCCCTCCACTTT. Translating it yields CASSRTDSPLHF. The chain links TRBV14 to TRBJ1-6; TRBD1 might be the D (6 bases). This CDR3 has 12 amino acids. Trimming pared 6 bases from V and 10 bases from J, leaving 10 bases between. CDR1 is SGHDN and CDR2 is FVKESK in the germline V gene.

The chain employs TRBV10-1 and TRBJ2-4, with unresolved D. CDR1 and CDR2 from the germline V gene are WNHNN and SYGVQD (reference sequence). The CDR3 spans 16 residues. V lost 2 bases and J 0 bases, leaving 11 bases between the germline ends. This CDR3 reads CASSEDLSQAKNIQYF. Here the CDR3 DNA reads TGCGCCAGCAGTGAGGACTTGTCCCAAGCCAAAAACATTCAGTACTTC.